This T cell receptor beta chain was retrieved from a study of T cell clusters in autoimmune cytopenias. General study findings and limits: No experiment has yet validated the function of the T cell clusters defined in silico.

This clonotype is labeled medium-sized based on frequency. Its antigen is undetermined. TRB amplification used approximately 0.25 ug of peripheral blood genomic DNA. CDR1 LNHDA and CDR2 SQIVND come from the germline V gene (reference sequence). CDR3 size: 15 residues. One tube held mixed TRB-A and TRB-B primer pools for touch-down PCR. TCRdb reworked the multiplex PCR reads into one entry per CDR3 protein, no DNA. This specimen shows roughly 890 distinct CDR3 sequences; the ten leading clones hold roughly a fifth. These data were also filed under a second study, of T cell repertoires in aging, cancer and after chemotherapy. This second study notes: Lymphoid organ infiltration in hematological cancer patients may impair thymic emigration or peripheral T cell expansion.

The sample was peripheral blood. The chain couples TRBV19 to TRBJ1-5. This TCR derives from a human donor with chronic lymphocytic leukemia. CDR3 in amino acids: CASSIDRQDNQPQHF.